These 20 T cell receptor beta chains came from one sample sequenced in a study of cytomegalovirus exposure and HLA in healthy donors. Vbeta (60) and Jbeta (13) primers were used in the PCR. TCRdb keeps only in-frame clones here, not all; method: immunoSEQ multiplex PCR. The table has over 70,000 clones, roughly 67% seen once. The sequenced material came from PBMCs. Receptor source: a man aged 40-49 years in good health and CMV-seropositive.

In this sample, this clone turned up a few times. V gene TRBV6-6 combines with J gene TRBJ1-6; D might be TRBD1 (5 bases). V dropped 6 bases and J dropped 4 bases, with 16 bases sitting between them. Germline V lookup: CDR1 MNHNY, CDR2 SVGAGI (reference sequence). This CDR3 comprises 16 residues. The CDR3 sequence is CASRRTPGTYNSPLHF. CDR3 coding DNA: TGTGCCAGCAGAAGGACACCCGGTACATATAATTCACCCCTCCACTTT.

The chain is built from TRBV7-2 and TRBJ1-5; unclear D gene. CDR1 SGHTA and CDR2 FQGNSA come from the germline V gene. V lost 1 base, J lost 1 base, and 11 bases lay in between. The CDR3 has 16 residues. CDR3 bases: TGTGCCAGCAGCTTAGATCAGTTAATGAGCAATCAGCCCCAGCATTTT. Its protein product is CASSLDQLMSNQPQHF. Using reference TRBV7-2 and TRBJ1-5 for the parts outside the CDR3, the full variable domain is GAGVSQSPSNKVTEKGKDVELRCDPISGHTALYWYRQSLGQGLEFLIYFQGNSAPDKSGLPSDRFSAERTGGSVSTLTIQRTQQEDSAVYLCASSLDQLMSNQPQHFGDGTRLSIL.

A single count supports this clone. The chain links TRBV5-1 to TRBJ2-2, with D unresolved. In germline, CDR1 is SGHRS, CDR2 YFSETQ. CDR3 length equals 16 residues. V was shortened by 1 base and J by 1 base, with 11 bases between the two germline ends. The CDR3 spells CASSLRWSGNTGELFF. The CDR3 DNA reads as TGCGCCAGCAGCTTGAGATGGTCGGGGAACACCGGGGAGCTGTTTTTT.

The chain employs TRBV29-1 and TRBJ1-1; maybe TRBD1 (6 bases). V lost 7 bases to trimming and J lost 9 bases, with 12 bases between them. Germline V lookup: CDR1 SQVTM, CDR2 ANQGSEA. This CDR3 region has 10 residues. In nucleotides, the CDR3 is TGCAGCGGATTACAGGGCCAAGCTTTCTTT. Amino acid sequence: CSGLQGQAFF.

The J gene is TRBJ2-7, the V gene TRBV30, with 7 nucleotides matching TRBD2. The germline gives CDR1 GTSNPN, CDR2 SVGIG (reference sequence). The CDR3 runs to 12 residues. The V and J ends lost 6 bases and 6 bases, in that order; junction bases with no gene match: 8. CDR3 DNA: TGTGCCTGTCGGGACTACTCGGTCGAGCAGTACTTC. This encodes CACRDYSVEQYF.

For the CDR3, the DNA is TGTGCCAGCAGCTTAAGTCAGTTGAACACTGAAGCTTTCTTT. Protein: CASSLSQLNTEAFF. The genes are TRBV11-1 and TRBJ1-1; no firm D call. Per the germline V gene, CDR1 is SGHAT and CDR2 is FQDESV (reference sequence). This CDR3 has 14 residues. Trimming cost V 2 bases and J 0 bases, with 7 bases left between them.

This chain uses TRBV10-3 with TRBJ1-5; the D is unclear. The length of the CDR3 is 13 residues. Trimming removed 8 bases at V and 4 bases at J, with 12 bases between. Germline loops: CDR1 ENHRY, CDR2 SYGVKD. The CDR3 coding sequence is TGTGCCATCGGGCAGGTCACAAATCAGCCCCAGCATTTT. Translating gives CAIGQVTNQPQHF.

This clone has a handful of counts. The CDR3 DNA reads TGTGCCAGCAGCTTGGGACTAGCGGATTCCGAGACCCAGTACTTC. As protein: CASSLGLADSETQYF. The chain has TRBV5-4 and TRBJ2-5; 9 bases align to TRBD2. This CDR3 is built from 15 residues. Germline-derived CDR1 and CDR2 are SGHNT and YYREEE (reference sequence). The junction had 5 bases not matched to a gene; V was cut back by 0 bases and J by 5 bases.

The chain links TRBV4-3 to TRBJ2-3; possibly TRBD1 for D (6 bases). This CDR3 has 16 residues. The germline V gene has CDR1 LGHNA and CDR2 YSLEER. V shed 1 base and J shed 2 bases, with 13 bases lying between them. The CDR3 bases are TGCGCCAGCAGCCAAGGGACAGAGAGAGCCACAGATACGCAGTATTTT. Encoded protein: CASSQGTERATDTQYF.

This clone was recorded once. V and J are TRBV9 and TRBJ1-1; D is unclear. The V and J ends lost 2 bases and 1 base respectively, with 15 bases between them. Germline V CDR1 and CDR2: SGDLS, YYNGEE. The CDR3 totals 16 residues. CDR3 DNA sequence: TGTGCCAGCAGCGTGAGGGCAGCTCCTCCGAACACTGAAGCTTTCTTT. It translates to CASSVRAAPPNTEAFF.

V and J are TRBV5-1 and TRBJ2-3; maybe TRBD1 (5 bases). Germline values: CDR1 SGHRS, CDR2 YFSETQ. The V end was cut by 0 bases, the J end by 3 bases, with 17 bases between. The CDR3 covers 17 residues. CDR3: CASSLGARVGETDTQYF. The CDR3 DNA follows: TGCGCCAGCAGCTTGGGAGCCAGGGTGGGTGAAACAGATACGCAGTATTTT.

The rearrangement links TRBV29-1 to TRBJ2-5; 7 bases fit TRBD2. V lost 6 bases, J lost 5 bases, and 6 bases stayed unmatched. CDR1 is SQVTM, CDR2 ANQGSEA, per germline. CDR3 length: 12 amino acids. CDR3: CSVFWGGETQYF. DNA for the CDR3: TGCAGCGTGTTTTGGGGGGGGGAGACCCAGTACTTC.

This clone was seen once. The chain couples TRBV10-1 to TRBJ1-1, with D possibly matching TRBD1 (6 bases). V shed 6 bases and J shed 0 bases, with 17 bases lying between them. This CDR3 comprises 16 residues. Germline loops: CDR1 WNHNN, CDR2 SYGVQD (reference sequence). DNA for the CDR3: TGCGCCAGCAGCGAAGGACAGAACCAAATGAACACTGAAGCTTTCTTT. Residues: CASSEGQNQMNTEAFF.

The J gene is TRBJ1-1, the V gene TRBV9; TRBD1 matches 8 bases. With 0 bases clipped from V and 5 bases from J, the junction kept 6 bases outside the gene matches. Germline assignment: CDR1 SGDLS and CDR2 YYNGEE. The CDR3 covers 15 residues. CDR3 residues: CASSVGVDRETEAFF. The DNA for the CDR3 is TGTGCCAGCAGCGTAGGGGTGGACAGGGAGACTGAAGCTTTCTTT.

V gene TRBV6-5 combines with J gene TRBJ1-3, with TRBD1 identical over 7 bases. V lost 6 bases to trimming and J lost 4 bases; unmatched junction nucleotides: 3. Germline V gene lookup returns CDR1 MNHEY and CDR2 SVGAGI. CDR3 length: 13 amino acids. The CDR3 DNA reads as TGTGCCAGCAGACAGGGGATCGGAAACACCATATATTTT. Protein: CASRQGIGNTIYF.

This clone occurred a few times. The rearrangement uses TRBV9 and TRBJ2-1; perhaps TRBD2 as D (6 bases). V was shortened by 2 bases and J by 0 bases, with 9 bases between the two germline ends. CDR3 length: 15 residues. CDR1 is SGDLS, CDR2 YYNGEE, per germline. CDR3 protein: CASSVGTPSYNEQFF. In nucleotides, the CDR3 is TGTGCCAGCAGCGTCGGGACTCCCTCCTACAATGAGCAGTTCTTC.

This chain links TRBV9 with TRBJ2-5; 10 bases map to TRBD2. Germline trimming cut 4 bases from V and 2 bases from J; bases unmatched to any gene: 5. This CDR3 has 15 amino acids. Germline values: CDR1 SGDLS, CDR2 YYNGEE. The DNA of the CDR3 is TGTGCCAGCAGCCGTGGAGCGGGAGGGCAAGAGACCCAGTACTTC. This sequence encodes CASSRGAGGQETQYF.

Only one count was recorded for this clone. The chain uses TRBV7-8 and TRBJ2-7, with 9 bases fitting TRBD1. The V gene's germline CDR1 is SGHVS and CDR2 FQNEAQ. CDR3 length equals 15 residues. Trimming took 4 bases from V and 1 from J; bases not matched to a gene: 5. The CDR3 nucleotides read TGTGCCAGCAGCTCCTACAGGGGGCCGTCCTACGAGCAGTACTTC. It translates to CASSSYRGPSYEQYF.

J is TRBJ1-3 and V is TRBV18, with 7 bases identical to TRBD1. V dropped 3 bases and J dropped 0; count of bases not matched to a gene: 8. From germline, CDR1 is KGHSH and CDR2 LQKENI. The CDR3 runs to 17 residues. CDR3 bases: TGTGCCAGCTCACCGATGGGGACAGCAAACTCTGGAAACACCATATATTTT. Protein: CASSPMGTANSGNTIYF.

This chain links TRBV6-5 with TRBJ1-2; D is unresolved. V gave up 0 bases and J gave up 5 bases, with 13 bases separating them. The CDR3 extends over 15 amino acids. Germline values: CDR1 MNHEY, CDR2 SVGAGI. CDR3 sequence: CASSYSPGAGYGYTF. The CDR3 region has the DNA TGTGCCAGCAGTTACTCTCCAGGTGCAGGTTATGGCTACACCTTC.